The count of the clone carrying this T cell receptor beta chain is one. Antigen specificity is unknown. These data are taken from a study of vaccination effects on CD4 cells after COVID-19. Trimming cost V 8 bases and J 2 bases, with 12 bases left between them. The CDR3 spans 13 residues. This table comes from immunoSEQ multiplex PCR, and its TCRdb copy is limited to in-frame clones, with some not included. The table records 20,000 or so clones, more than 70% of them present only once. Antigen-specific CD4+ T cells were expanded (with viral peptide pools) by the ViraFEST assay ahead of sequencing. Subsequent to a culture period of around 10 days, CD4+ T cells were isolated. Nucleocapsid antibodies stayed negative before and after vaccination, showing no earlier SARS-CoV-2 infection.

The sample in question was CD4+ T cells from PBMCs cultured with HCoV-NL63 spike peptides, obtained before COVID-19 vaccination. This receptor was taken from a human donor who received a COVID-19 vaccine. J is TRBJ2-5 and V is TRBV12-3 or TRBV12-4; D may be TRBD1 (6 bases). The CDR3 coding sequence is TGTGCCAGCGGCCGGACAGAACAAGAGACCCAGTACTTC. It encodes CASGRTEQETQYF.